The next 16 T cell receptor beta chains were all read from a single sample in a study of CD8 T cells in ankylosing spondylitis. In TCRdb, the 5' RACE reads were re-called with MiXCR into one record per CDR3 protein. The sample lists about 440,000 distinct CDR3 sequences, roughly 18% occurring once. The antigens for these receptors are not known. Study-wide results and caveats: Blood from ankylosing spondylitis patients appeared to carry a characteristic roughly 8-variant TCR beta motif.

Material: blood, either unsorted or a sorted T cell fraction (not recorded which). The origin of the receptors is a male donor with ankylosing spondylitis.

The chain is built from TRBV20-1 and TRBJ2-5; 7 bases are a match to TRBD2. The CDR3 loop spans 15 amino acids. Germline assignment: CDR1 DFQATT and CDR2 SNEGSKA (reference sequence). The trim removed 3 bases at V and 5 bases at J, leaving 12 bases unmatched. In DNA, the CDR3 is TGCAGTGCTAGGCTGCAGCGGGGTGACTCGGAGACCCAGTACTTC. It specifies CSARLQRGDSETQYF.

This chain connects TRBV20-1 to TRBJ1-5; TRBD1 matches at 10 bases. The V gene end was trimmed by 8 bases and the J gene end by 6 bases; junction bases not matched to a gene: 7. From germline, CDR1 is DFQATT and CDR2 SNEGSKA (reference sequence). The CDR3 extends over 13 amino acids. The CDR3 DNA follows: TGCAGTACTCGACAGGGGGCGGGTCAGCCCCAGCATTTT. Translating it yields CSTRQGAGQPQHF.

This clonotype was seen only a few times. CDR3 nucleotides: TGTGCCAGCAGCTTAGTTGGCGGGGGAACCGGGGAGCTGTTTTTT. Translated, it gives CASSLVGGGTGELFF. The J gene is TRBJ2-2, the V gene TRBV11-2, with 7 bases matching TRBD2. Germline CDR1 SGHAT, CDR2 FQNNGV. This CDR3 is built from 15 residues. V was clipped by 1 base and J by 5 bases; unmatched bases: 4.

CDR3 in amino acids: CSALTLAGGLYNEQFF. CDR3 DNA sequence: TGCAGTGCCCTCACTCTAGCGGGAGGGCTCTACAATGAGCAGTTCTTC. J is TRBJ2-1 and V is TRBV20-1; TRBD2 matches at 12 bases. This CDR3 comprises 16 residues. V lost 6 bases to trimming and J lost 3 bases; unmatched junction nucleotides: 9. Germline CDR1 is DFQATT and CDR2 is SNEGSKA (reference sequence).

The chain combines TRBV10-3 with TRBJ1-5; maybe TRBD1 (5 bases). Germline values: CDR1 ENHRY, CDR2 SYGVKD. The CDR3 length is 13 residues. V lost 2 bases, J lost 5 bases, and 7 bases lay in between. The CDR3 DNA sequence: TGTGCCATCAGTGAGGCGGGGGATCAGCCCCAGCATTTT. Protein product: CAISEAGDQPQHF.

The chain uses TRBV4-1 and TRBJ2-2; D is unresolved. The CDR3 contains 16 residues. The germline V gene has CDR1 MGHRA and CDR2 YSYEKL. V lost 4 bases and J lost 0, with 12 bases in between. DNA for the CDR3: TGCGCCAGCAGCCCCTACCCCGAACCGAACACCGGGGAGCTGTTTTTT. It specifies CASSPYPEPNTGELFF.

CDR3 sequence (DNA): TGTGCCAGCAGCGTAGGCCCTTTGGACAGGGGAGCCGGTGAGCAGTTCTTC. Amino acids: CASSVGPLDRGAGEQFF. V is TRBV9 and J is TRBJ2-1; 9 bases map to TRBD1. The CDR3 is made up of 17 amino acids. Germline-derived CDR1 and CDR2 are SGDLS and YYNGEE. J gave up 9 bases and V 0 bases, and 13 bases lay outside the gene matches.

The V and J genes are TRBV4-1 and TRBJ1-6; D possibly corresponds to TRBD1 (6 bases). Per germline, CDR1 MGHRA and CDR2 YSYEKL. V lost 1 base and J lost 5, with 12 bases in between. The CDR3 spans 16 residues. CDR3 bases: TGCGCCAGCAGCCAAGGGGCGACAGGAGATAATTCACCCCTCCACTTT. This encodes CASSQGATGDNSPLHF.

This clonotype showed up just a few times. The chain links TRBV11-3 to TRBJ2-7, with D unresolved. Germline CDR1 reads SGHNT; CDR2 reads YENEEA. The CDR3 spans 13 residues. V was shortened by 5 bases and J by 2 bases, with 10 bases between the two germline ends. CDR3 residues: CASSPTTAYEQYF. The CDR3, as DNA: TGTGCCAGCAGCCCAACTACCGCCTACGAGCAGTACTTC.

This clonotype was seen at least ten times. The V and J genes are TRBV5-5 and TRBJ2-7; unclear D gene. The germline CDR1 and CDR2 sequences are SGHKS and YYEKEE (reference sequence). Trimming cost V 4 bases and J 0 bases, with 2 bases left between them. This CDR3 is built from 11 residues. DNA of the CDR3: TGTGCCAGCAGCGTCTCCTACGAGCAGTACTTC. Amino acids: CASSVSYEQYF.

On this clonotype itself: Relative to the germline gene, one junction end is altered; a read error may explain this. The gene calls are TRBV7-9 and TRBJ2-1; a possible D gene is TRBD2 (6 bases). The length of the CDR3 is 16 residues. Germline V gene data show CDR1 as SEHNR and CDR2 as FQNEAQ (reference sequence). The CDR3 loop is CASSPGVGGFYNVQFF. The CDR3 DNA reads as TGTGCCAGCAGTCCGGGGGTCGGGGGTTTCTACAATGTGCAGTTCTTC.

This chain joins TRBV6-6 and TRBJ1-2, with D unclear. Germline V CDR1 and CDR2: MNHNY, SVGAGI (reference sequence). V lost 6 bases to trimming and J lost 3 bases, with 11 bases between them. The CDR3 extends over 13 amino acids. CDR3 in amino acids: CASRIPPDYGYTF. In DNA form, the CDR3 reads TGTGCCAGCAGGATTCCTCCTGACTATGGCTACACCTTC.

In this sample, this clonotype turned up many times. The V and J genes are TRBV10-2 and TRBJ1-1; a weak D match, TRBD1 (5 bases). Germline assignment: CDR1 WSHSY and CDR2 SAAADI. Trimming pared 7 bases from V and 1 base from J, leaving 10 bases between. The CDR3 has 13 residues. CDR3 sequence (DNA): TGCGCCAGCAAGCGCAGGGAGAACACTGAAGCTTTCTTT. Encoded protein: CASKRRENTEAFF.

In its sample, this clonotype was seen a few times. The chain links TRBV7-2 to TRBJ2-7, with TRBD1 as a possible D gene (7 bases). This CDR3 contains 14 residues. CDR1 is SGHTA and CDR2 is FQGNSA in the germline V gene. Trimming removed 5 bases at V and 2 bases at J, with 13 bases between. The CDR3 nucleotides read TGTGCCAGCAGCCGGAGGGGACAGCCCTACGAGCAGTACTTC. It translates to CASSRRGQPYEQYF.

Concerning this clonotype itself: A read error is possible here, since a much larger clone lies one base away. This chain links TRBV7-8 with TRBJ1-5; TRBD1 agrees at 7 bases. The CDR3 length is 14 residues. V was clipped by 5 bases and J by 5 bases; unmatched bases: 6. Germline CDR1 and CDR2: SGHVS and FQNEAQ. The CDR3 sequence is CASSRRQGDQPQHF. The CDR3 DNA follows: TGTGCCAGCAGCCGGAGACAGGGAGATCAGCCCCAGCATTTT.

This CDR3 reads CASSFLAGVSSYNEQFF. The CDR3 bases are TGTGCCAGCAGCTTCTTGGCGGGGGTTAGCTCCTACAATGAGCAGTTCTTC. V is TRBV11-2 and J is TRBJ2-1, with 7 nucleotides matching TRBD2. V lost 3 bases to trimming and J lost 0 bases; unmatched junction nucleotides: 8. The CDR3 is made up of 17 amino acids. The germline V gene has CDR1 SGHAT and CDR2 FQNNGV.